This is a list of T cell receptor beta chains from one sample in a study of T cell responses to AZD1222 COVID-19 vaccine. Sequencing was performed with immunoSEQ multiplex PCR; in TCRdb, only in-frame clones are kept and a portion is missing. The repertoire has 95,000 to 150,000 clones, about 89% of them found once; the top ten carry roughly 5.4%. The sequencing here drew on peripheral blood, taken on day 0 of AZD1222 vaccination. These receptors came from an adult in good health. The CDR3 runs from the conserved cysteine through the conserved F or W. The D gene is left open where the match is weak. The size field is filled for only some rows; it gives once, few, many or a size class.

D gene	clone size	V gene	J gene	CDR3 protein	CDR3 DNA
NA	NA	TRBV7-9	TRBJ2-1	CASRPKLQGNEQFF	TGTGCCAGCAGGCCCAAGCTCCAAGGCAATGAGCAGTTCTTC
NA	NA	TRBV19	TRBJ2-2	CASIGSWYTGELFF	TGTGCCAGTATCGGGAGTTGGTACACCGGGGAGCTGTTTTTT
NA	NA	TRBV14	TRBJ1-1	CASSQDRGAFF	TGTGCCAGCAGCCAAGATCGAGGAGCTTTCTTT
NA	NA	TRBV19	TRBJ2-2	CASSIVFSNTGELFF	TGTGCCAGTAGTATAGTGTTTTCGAACACCGGGGAGCTGTTTTTT
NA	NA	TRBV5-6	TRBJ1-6	CASRQGGGAPLHF	TGTGCCAGCAGGCAGGGCGGGGGAGCACCCCTCCACTTT
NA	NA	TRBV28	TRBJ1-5	CASKQYEDYSNQPQHF	TGTGCCAGCAAGCAGTACGAAGACTATAGCAATCAGCCCCAGCATTTT
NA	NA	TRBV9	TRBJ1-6	CASSEALNLVNSPLHF	TGTGCCAGCAGCGAAGCCCTAAACCTGGTGAATTCACCCCTCCACTTT
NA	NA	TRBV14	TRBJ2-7	CASSQGIPGYEQYF	TGTGCCAGCAGCCAAGGTATCCCCGGCTACGAGCAGTACTTC
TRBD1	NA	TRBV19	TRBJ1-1	CASSSNRGRYTEAFF	TGTGCCAGTAGTTCGAACAGGGGACGGTACACTGAAGCTTTCTTT
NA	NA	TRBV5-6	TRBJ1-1	CASSLVNEAFF	TGTGCCAGCAGCTTGGTAAATGAAGCTTTCTTT
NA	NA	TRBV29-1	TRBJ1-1	CSVVLEGPGLTFF	TGCAGCGTTGTATTGGAGGGGCCCGGGTTGACTTTCTTT
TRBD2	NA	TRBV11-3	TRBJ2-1	CASSFGLPGGEQFF	TGTGCCAGCAGCTTCGGACTCCCCGGGGGGGAGCAGTTCTTC
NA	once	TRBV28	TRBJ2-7	CASSLIRSEQYF	TGTGCCAGCAGTTTAATTCGTTCAGAGCAGTACTTC
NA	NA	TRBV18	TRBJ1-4	CASSLRTGATNEKLFF	TGTGCCAGCTCGCTCCGAACGGGTGCAACTAATGAAAAACTGTTTTTT
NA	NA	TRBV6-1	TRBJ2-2	CASSEVRKMNTGELFF	TGTGCCAGCAGTGAAGTGAGGAAAATGAACACCGGGGAGCTGTTTTTT
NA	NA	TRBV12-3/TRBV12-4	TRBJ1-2	CASSLGYNYGYTF	TGTGCCAGCAGTTTGGGTTATAACTATGGCTACACCTTC
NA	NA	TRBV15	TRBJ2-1	CATSPLARNEQFF	TGTGCCACCAGCCCGCTAGCTAGGAATGAGCAGTTCTTC
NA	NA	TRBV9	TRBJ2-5	CASSVTTSLQETQYF	TGTGCCAGCAGCGTAACCACAAGCCTACAAGAGACCCAGTACTTC
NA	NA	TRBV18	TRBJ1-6	CASSPESSYNSPLHF	TGTGCCAGCTCACCAGAGAGCTCCTATAATTCACCCCTCCACTTT
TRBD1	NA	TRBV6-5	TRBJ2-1	CASTPGTGNEQFF	TGTGCCAGCACCCCAGGGACAGGGAATGAGCAGTTCTTC
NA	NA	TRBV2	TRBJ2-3	CASSSRGLVWDTQYF	TGTGCCAGCAGTAGCCGGGGGCTAGTGTGGGATACGCAGTATTTT
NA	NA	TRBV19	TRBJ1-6	CASSGTTGLIPKSALHF	TGTGCCAGTAGCGGGACCACGGGACTCATTCCCAAATCGGCCCTCCACTTT
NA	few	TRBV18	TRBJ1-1	CASSAEADTEAFF	TGTGCCAGCTCCGCCGAGGCCGACACTGAAGCTTTCTTT
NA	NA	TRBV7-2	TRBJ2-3	CASSSVPESAADTQYF	TGTGCCAGCAGCTCGGTTCCGGAGAGCGCGGCAGATACGCAGTATTTT
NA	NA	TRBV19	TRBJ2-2	CASSILNRNTGELFF	TGTGCCAGTAGTATACTAAACCGTAACACCGGGGAGCTGTTTTTT
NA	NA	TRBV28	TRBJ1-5	CASSTRGGSQPQHF	TGTGCCAGCAGTACCAGGGGAGGCAGTCAGCCCCAGCATTTT
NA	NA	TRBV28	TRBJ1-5	CASGYSSGKGSNQPQHF	TGTGCCAGCGGCTATAGTTCAGGGAAAGGGAGCAATCAGCCCCAGCATTTT
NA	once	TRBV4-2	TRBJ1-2	CASSLNLDGGYTF	TGTGCCAGCAGCCTAAACCTAGACGGGGGCTACACCTTC
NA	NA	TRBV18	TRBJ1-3	CASSPNGRNSGNTIYF	TGTGCCAGCTCACCAAACGGACGGAACTCTGGAAACACCATATATTTT
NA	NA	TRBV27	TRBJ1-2	CASSAGFGGYTF	TGTGCCAGCAGTGCCGGATTCGGAGGCTACACCTTC
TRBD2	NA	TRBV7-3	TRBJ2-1	CASSLSSGGPDNEQFF	TGTGCCAGCAGCTTAAGTTCGGGAGGGCCCGACAATGAGCAGTTCTTC